This entry is about one T cell receptor (beta chain). The antigen this receptor binds is unknown. Base-call qualities are not available, and no considerably larger clone is one nucleotide away. CD8 naive samples were CD45RO-negative cells positively selected for CCR7, giving a CD45RA+CCR7+ population that excluded TemRA cells. Healthy HIV-negative adults with no recently reported acute infections or vaccinations were included as donors. Every donor was a Caucasian adult residing in Nashville, Tennessee, USA. Blood was collected by leukapheresis, and PBMCs were isolated by Ficoll-Histopaque density gradient centrifugation and then cryopreserved in liquid nitrogen vapor phase. Purity and quantity of every magnetically sorted T cell population were checked by analytical flow cytometry. Each sorted fraction had its genomic DNA isolated and then quantified by UV absorbance on a Nanodrop 2000c. This record comes from a study of shared clonotypes between healthy human individuals (dated by TCRdb to about 2020). Describing the broader study: The cohort comprised a couple of women and a few men aged 18 to 49 years. To estimate repertoire size and how much clonotype sharing occurs between individuals, the study deeply sequenced the blood TCR repertoires of roughly 5 healthy adults. Leukapheresis yielded between about 0.94 and 10 billion PBMCs per donor. Libraries were prepared and TCR repertoires were sequenced by different laboratories using diverse techniques, in order to increase sequencing depth and limit assay-specific biases. For each donor, CD4 naive and CD4 memory were each given three plates, CD8 naive was given two plates, and CD8 memory was given one plate.

Using the deep immunoSEQ assay, multiplex PCR amplified TCR CDR3 regions from genomic DNA. Extracted genomic DNA from each cell subset was distributed evenly across all wells of several immunoSEQ 96-well plates, and each plate was treated as a replicate. For sorted subsets, around 0.2 ug genomic DNA, equal to 30,000 or so T cell genomes, was loaded into each replicate PCR. Purified libraries were measured with a Qubit 3.0 fluorometer, size-checked on a Bioanalyzer 2100, and measured again with the KAPA Library Quantification kit. Every immunoSEQ 96-well plate was sequenced on a dedicated single-read 150-cycle Illumina NextSeq 550 flow cell. The original pipeline was this. Because the immunoSEQ output held only junctional sequences and lacked quality scores, the filtering could not match the filtering applied to full-length reads. To assign V/J genes and CDR3, sequences were annotated against IMGT germline references using PyIR, a Python wrapper for IgBLAST v1.9. Reads were removed for weak V/J assignments (E-value above 1e-6), missing CDR3, stop codons, out-of-frame junctions, or ambiguous translated residues. V3J clonotypes were defined as sequences sharing an identical inferred V gene, J gene, and CDR3 amino acid sequence. Percentage overlap between repertoires was computed as shared unique clonotypes divided by the size of the smaller repertoire. Richness of each repertoire was evaluated using RTK rarefaction, the Chao1 estimator, and Recon v2.1 estimates of unobserved clonotypes. Generation probabilities for all TCRbeta clonotypes obtained by the gDNA method from a handful of donors were computed using OLGA. The source is immuneACCESS, and TCRdb retained only in-frame sequences with V and J called. Part of the clones is not carried over; for the studies checked, unresolved V genes explain less than half of this, and the remainder is unexplained. The V and J calls and the clone size are those of that table, but D and trimming were determined from the DNA. For this sample the table gives roughly 2,000,000 clones, of which approximately 95% were detected only once. The top ten constitute 0.95% to 1.5% of the sample.

The research as a whole found: Estimated clonotype richness was generally larger for naive than for memory subsets. Sharing across several donors was observed for 5% to 6.5% of naive CD4, around 3.5% of naive CD8, about 2.5% of memory CD4, and around 0.44% of memory CD8 clonotypes. Only blood was sampled, and tissue TCR repertoires likely differ from those in blood. Higher generation probabilities were observed for clonotypes shared by all four sorted-subset donors than for non-shared clonotypes. Because the study included a small number of donors, the genetic and exposure-history diversity represented was limited. Pairwise subsampling indicated that sequencing depth was expected to affect the degree of clonotype sharing among donors. Incomplete sequencing was indicated by rarefaction of sorted-subset datasets, despite the large sequencing depth.

Between the V and J ends, shortened by 7 bases and 1 base respectively, the junction contains 13 bases. The CDR3, from cysteine to phenylalanine, totals 14 residues. Here the CDR3 DNA is all that survives: 42 bases in frame from base 1. The germline V gene (reference sequence) sets CDR1 to MNHEY and CDR2 to SMNVEV. The chain is made from TRBV27 and TRBJ1-1; the D gene cannot be named for sure. Sequenced: naive CD8+ T cells sorted from blood. What the cell subset or site label conveys for this sample: CD45RA+CCR7+. The TCR comes from a man between 18 and 35 years old in good health. The bases read TGTGCCAGCACCCAGTTGGGGAGGAACACTGAAGCTTTCTTT. Its coded protein is CASTQLGRNTEAFF.